This T cell receptor (beta chain) was recovered during a study of T cells in Graves' hyperthyroidism and ophthalmopathy. Study-wide points: Ophthalmopathy stood apart from stable hyperthyroidism in a 13 V-J model. Blood also showed most of the thyroid clonotypes that were expanded above 0.001.

There were TCR beta CDR3 regions amplified from RNA transcripts. The TCR CDR3 first-round RT-PCR relied on the HTBI primer set. One entry per CDR3 protein, called by TCRdb with MiXCR from the multiplex PCR reads. The sample yields about 600,000 distinct CDR3 sequences, about 16% seen once. The germline V gene has CDR1 MDHEN and CDR2 SYDVKM. V gave up 11 bases and J gave up 4 bases, with 20 bases separating them. This CDR3 spans 15 amino acids. A NOSPECS grade of at least 4, a Clinical Activity Score of at least 3 and duration under 3 months were recorded in ophthalmopathy patients. Researchers barred patients who had uncontrolled infection, other autoimmune disease, pregnancy or lactation. At least ten counts were recorded for this clonotype. Antigen specificity is unknown.

The sequence was collected from a middle-aged woman with Graves' ophthalmopathy. The chain couples TRBV28 to TRBJ1-4; D is ambiguous. Sequencing was done on a sample of blood. For the CDR3, the DNA is TGTGCCTGCGCACGGCTTCCCCCGGATAATGAAAAACTGTTTTTT. Translation gives CACARLPPDNEKLFF.